This TCR beta chain was documented in a study of T cell changes during pregnancy in multiple sclerosis. Germline lookup yields CDR1 SGHRS and CDR2 YFSETQ. The CDR3 contains 13 residues. V was cut by 3 bases and J by 4 bases, with 8 bases left in between. Remarks on this clone: The sample holds other DNA sequences that translate to the same CDR3.

Libraries were prepared by immunoSEQ multiplex PCR; TCRdb keeps only in-frame clonotypes and omits some of them. The sample lists 55,000 to 80,000 clones; approximately 95% were seen once. The chain recombines TRBV5-1 with TRBJ2-1, with D tentatively TRBD2 (6 bases). Here the sequenced sample was CD8+ T cells from peripheral blood mononuclear cells, taken in the second trimester of pregnancy. This sequence was found in a female donor with multiple sclerosis, enrolled in a pregnancy study. The CDR3 bases are TGCGCCAGCAGCTGGGACTCTTACAATGAGCAGTTCTTC. Translation: CASSWDSYNEQFF.